These 12 T cell receptor beta chains share one sample of origin, sequenced in a study of T cell responses to AZD1222 COVID-19 vaccine. TCRdb's table, derived via immunoSEQ multiplex PCR, lists solely in-frame clones and lacks some. Altogether about 130,000 clones are present, 90% to 95% being singletons, with the ten largest covering approximately 2.5%. Sequences were derived from peripheral blood, sampled on day 0 of AZD1222 vaccination. The receptor set was obtained from an adult in good health.

V usage is TRBV27 and J usage is TRBJ2-1, with 11 nucleotides matching TRBD2. The CDR3 sequence is 18 residues long. Germline V CDR1 and CDR2: MNHEY, SMNVEV (reference sequence). V lost 6 bases to trimming and J lost 3 bases; unmatched junction nucleotides: 13. This CDR3 is CASSHYPPTSGVYNEQFF. The CDR3 coding sequence is TGTGCCAGCAGCCACTACCCCCCGACTAGCGGGGTCTACAATGAGCAGTTCTTC.

The chain joins TRBV29-1 to TRBJ2-5; D is possibly TRBD1 (7 bases). The CDR3 contains 15 residues. Per the germline V gene, CDR1 is SQVTM and CDR2 is ANQGSEA. The V gene lost 7 bases and the J gene lost 4 bases, with 22 bases spanning the gap. CDR3 sequence (DNA): TGCAGCGCCAAACAGGCAGGGGGGTATTCAGAGACCCAGTACTTC. This sequence encodes CSAKQAGGYSETQYF.

The CDR3 nucleotides are TGCGCCAGCAGCTCCCAGGGGGCGGTTCACAATGAGCAGTTCTTC. This gives the protein CASSSQGAVHNEQFF. The chain carries TRBV5-1 and TRBJ2-1; 8 bases map to TRBD1. Germline V gene data show CDR1 as SGHRS and CDR2 as YFSETQ. V lost 3 bases, J lost 5 bases, and 7 bases stayed unmatched. This CDR3 has 15 amino acids.

The V and J genes are TRBV2 and TRBJ2-7; a weak D match, TRBD1 (5 bases). The V gene's germline CDR1 is SNHLY and CDR2 FYNNEI. The ends were cut back, 4 bases at V and 3 bases at J, with 7 bases in the middle. This CDR3 has 12 residues. CDR3 in amino acids: CASSGGDYEQYF. Here the CDR3 DNA reads TGTGCCAGCAGTGGGGGCGACTACGAGCAGTACTTC.

The V call is TRBV7-2, the J call TRBJ1-1; perhaps TRBD1 as D (5 bases). The CDR3 is 17 amino acids. The germline V and J ends were trimmed by 5 bases and 0 bases, with 19 bases remaining between them. Germline V gene sequence: CDR1 SGHTA, CDR2 FQGNSA. CDR3 amino acids: CASSPQLPQVMNTEAFF. The CDR3 nucleotides read TGTGCCAGCAGCCCCCAACTCCCACAGGTCATGAACACTGAAGCTTTCTTT.

V and J are TRBV29-1 and TRBJ2-1; the D is unclear. V lost 4 bases to trimming and J lost 7 bases, with 14 bases between them. CDR1 is SQVTM, CDR2 ANQGSEA, per germline. The CDR3 consists of 13 residues. The CDR3 coding sequence is TGCAGCGTTGTCAGAGGAAAAACTAATGAGCAGTTCTTC. Translated: CSVVRGKTNEQFF.

V gene TRBV7-3 combines with J gene TRBJ2-1; TRBD1 matches at 10 bases. Germline V lookup: CDR1 SGHTA, CDR2 FQGTGA. The J segment lost 1 base and the V segment lost 1 base, leaving 7 bases of the junction unmatched. The CDR3 has 18 amino acids. The CDR3 protein is CASSLNPTGQGSYNEQFF. In DNA, the CDR3 is TGTGCCAGCAGCTTAAATCCCACGGGACAGGGGTCCTACAATGAGCAGTTCTTC. Full variable domain (rest looked up from reference TRBV7-3 and TRBJ2-1): GAGVSQTPSNKVTEKGKYVELRCDPISGHTALYWYRQSLGQGPEFLIYFQGTGAADDSGLPNDRFFAVRPEGSVSTLKIQRTERGDSAVYLCASSLNPTGQGSYNEQFFGPGTRLTVL.

Details on this clone: The same CDR3 is also encoded by other DNA sequences in this sample. This chain uses TRBV12-3 or TRBV12-4 with TRBJ1-1; no reliable D call. V gave up 5 bases and J gave up 1 base, with 8 bases separating them. This CDR3 spans 13 amino acids. The DNA for the CDR3 is TGTGCCAGCAGTCTAACAGAGAACACTGAAGCTTTCTTT. Amino acids: CASSLTENTEAFF.

The chain recombines TRBV24-1 with TRBJ2-1; 8 bases map to TRBD1. The CDR3 contains 13 residues. Unmatched junction bases numbered 6, after V lost 6 bases and J lost 9 bases. CDR1 KGHDR and CDR2 SFDVKD come from the germline V gene. The CDR3 loop is CATSNPGGSEQFF. The CDR3 nucleotides are TGTGCCACCAGTAACCCAGGGGGCAGTGAGCAGTTCTTC.

The chain joins TRBV27 to TRBJ1-5, with a possible D match to TRBD1 (6 bases). This CDR3 has 15 residues. Trimming removed 7 bases at V and 2 bases at J, with 15 bases between. Germline V lookup: CDR1 MNHEY, CDR2 SMNVEV (reference sequence). CDR3 amino acids: CASTALGGGNQPQHF. CDR3 bases: TGTGCCAGCACTGCCCTTGGGGGCGGCAATCAGCCCCAGCATTTT.

The rearrangement links TRBV25-1 to TRBJ2-3; no clear D gene. The germline gives CDR1 MGHDK, CDR2 SYGVNS. The CDR3 runs 11 residues. The V gene lost 6 bases and the J gene lost 5 bases, with 6 bases spanning the gap. The CDR3 loop is CASSTLDTQYF. The CDR3, as DNA: TGTGCCAGCAGCACGCTAGATACGCAGTATTTT.

The table lists this clone with a few counts. The V and J genes are TRBV19 and TRBJ1-5; possibly TRBD1 for D (6 bases). Trimming left V 6 bases short and J 6 bases short, with 15 bases between. Germline CDR1 reads LNHDA; CDR2 reads SQIVND (reference sequence). CDR3 length equals 14 residues. CDR3 coding DNA: TGTGCCAGTAGAGGGTTGGGGGCGGTTCAGCCCCAGCATTTT. It translates to CASRGLGAVQPQHF.